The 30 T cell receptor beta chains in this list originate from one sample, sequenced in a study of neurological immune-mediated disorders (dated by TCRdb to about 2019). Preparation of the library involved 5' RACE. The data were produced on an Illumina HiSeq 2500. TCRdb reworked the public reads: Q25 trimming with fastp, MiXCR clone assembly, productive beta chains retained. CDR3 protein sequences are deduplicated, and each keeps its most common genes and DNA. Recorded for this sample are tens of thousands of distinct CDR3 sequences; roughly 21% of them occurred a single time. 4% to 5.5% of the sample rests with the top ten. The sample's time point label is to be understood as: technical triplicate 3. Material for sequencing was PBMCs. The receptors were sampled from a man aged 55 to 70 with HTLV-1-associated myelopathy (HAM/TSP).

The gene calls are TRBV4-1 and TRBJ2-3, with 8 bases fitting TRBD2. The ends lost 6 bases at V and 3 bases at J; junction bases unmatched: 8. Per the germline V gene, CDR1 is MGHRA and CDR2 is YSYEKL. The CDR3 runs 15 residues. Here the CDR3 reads CASSPSGGGTDTQYF. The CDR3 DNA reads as TGCGCCAGCAGTCCGAGCGGGGGAGGGACAGATACGCAGTATTTT.

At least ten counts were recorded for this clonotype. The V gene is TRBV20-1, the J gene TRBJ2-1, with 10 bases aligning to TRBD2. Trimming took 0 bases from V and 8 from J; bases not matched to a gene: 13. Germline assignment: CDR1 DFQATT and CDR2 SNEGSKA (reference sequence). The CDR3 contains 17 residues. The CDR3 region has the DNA TGCAGTGCTAGAGATTCAGCCCGGGTAGCGGGAGGCCATGAGCAGTTCTTC. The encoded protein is CSARDSARVAGGHEQFF.

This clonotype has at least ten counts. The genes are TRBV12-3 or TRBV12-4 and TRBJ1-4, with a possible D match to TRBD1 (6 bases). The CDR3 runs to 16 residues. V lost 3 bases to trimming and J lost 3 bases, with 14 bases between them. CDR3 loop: CASSFGGGVPNEKLFF. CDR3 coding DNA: TGTGCCAGCAGTTTCGGAGGGGGGGTACCTAATGAAAAACTGTTTTTT.

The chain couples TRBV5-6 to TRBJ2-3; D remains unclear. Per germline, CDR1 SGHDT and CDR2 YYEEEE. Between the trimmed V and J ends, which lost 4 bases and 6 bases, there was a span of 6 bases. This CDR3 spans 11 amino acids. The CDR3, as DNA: TGTGCCAGCAGCAGAGTCGATACGCAGTATTTT. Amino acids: CASSRVDTQYF.

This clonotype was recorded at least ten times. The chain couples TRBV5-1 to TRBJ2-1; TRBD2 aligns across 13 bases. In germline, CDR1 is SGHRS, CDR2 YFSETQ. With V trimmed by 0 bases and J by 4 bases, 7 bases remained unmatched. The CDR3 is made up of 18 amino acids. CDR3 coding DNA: TGCGCCAGCAGCTTGGAAGGACTAGCGGGAGAAAAATACAATGAGCAGTTCTTC. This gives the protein CASSLEGLAGEKYNEQFF.

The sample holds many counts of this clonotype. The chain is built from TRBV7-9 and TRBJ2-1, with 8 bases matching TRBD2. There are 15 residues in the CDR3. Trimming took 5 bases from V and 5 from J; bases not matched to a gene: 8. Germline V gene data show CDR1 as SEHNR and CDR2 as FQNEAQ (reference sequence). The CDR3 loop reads CASSLSGSGNNEQFF. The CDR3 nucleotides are TGTGCCAGCAGCCTCAGCGGGAGTGGCAACAATGAGCAGTTCTTC.

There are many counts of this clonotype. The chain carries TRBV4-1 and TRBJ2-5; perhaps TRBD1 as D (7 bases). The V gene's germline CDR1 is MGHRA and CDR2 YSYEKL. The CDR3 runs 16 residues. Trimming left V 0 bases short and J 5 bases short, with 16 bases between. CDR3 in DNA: TGCGCCAGCAGCCAAGACGGCGGGACAGTTGTTGAGACCCAGTACTTC. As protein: CASSQDGGTVVETQYF.

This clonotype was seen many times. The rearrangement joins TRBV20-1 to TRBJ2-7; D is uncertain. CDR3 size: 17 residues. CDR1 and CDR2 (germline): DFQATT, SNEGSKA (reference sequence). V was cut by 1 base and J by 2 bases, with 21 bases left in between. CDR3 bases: TGCAGTGCTAGAGCCCCCCCTGGCTCGCCGCAACCCTACGAGCAGTACTTC. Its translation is CSARAPPGSPQPYEQYF.

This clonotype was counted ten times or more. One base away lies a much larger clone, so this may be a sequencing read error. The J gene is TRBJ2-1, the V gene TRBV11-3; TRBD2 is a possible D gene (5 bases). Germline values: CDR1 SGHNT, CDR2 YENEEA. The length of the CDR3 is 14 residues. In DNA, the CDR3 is TGTGTCAGCAGCCCCGTGGGAGTGTCGAATGAGCAGTTCTTC. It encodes CVSSPVGVSNEQFF.

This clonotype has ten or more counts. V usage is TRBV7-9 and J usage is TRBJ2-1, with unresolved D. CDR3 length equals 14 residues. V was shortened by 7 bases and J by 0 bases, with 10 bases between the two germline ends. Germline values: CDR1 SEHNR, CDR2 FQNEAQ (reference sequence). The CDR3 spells CASNKVGSYNEQFF. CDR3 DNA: TGTGCCAGCAATAAGGTCGGCTCCTACAATGAGCAGTTCTTC.

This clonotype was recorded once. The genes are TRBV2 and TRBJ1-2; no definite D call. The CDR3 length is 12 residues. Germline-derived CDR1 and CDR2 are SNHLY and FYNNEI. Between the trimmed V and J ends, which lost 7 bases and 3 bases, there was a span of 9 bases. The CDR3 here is CASTNADYGYTF. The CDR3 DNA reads TGTGCCAGCACGAATGCAGACTATGGCTACACCTTC.

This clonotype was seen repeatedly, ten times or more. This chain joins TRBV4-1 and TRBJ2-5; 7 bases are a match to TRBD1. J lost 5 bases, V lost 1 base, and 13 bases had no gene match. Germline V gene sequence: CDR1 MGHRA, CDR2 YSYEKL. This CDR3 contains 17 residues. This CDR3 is CASSQVGRGGPGETQYF. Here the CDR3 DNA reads TGCGCCAGCAGCCAAGTTGGGAGAGGGGGCCCGGGGGAGACCCAGTACTTC.

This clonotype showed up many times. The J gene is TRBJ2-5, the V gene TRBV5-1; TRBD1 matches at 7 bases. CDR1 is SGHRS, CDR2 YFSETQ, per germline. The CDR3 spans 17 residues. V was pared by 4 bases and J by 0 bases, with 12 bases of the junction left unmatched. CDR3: CASSKDRRHAYQETQYF. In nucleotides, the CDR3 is TGCGCCAGCAGCAAGGACAGGCGACATGCATACCAAGAGACCCAGTACTTC.

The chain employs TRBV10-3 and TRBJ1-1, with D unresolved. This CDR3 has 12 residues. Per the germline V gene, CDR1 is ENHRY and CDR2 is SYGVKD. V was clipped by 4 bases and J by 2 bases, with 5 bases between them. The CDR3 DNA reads TGTGCCATCAGTGGACCCAACACTGAAGCTTTCTTT. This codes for CAISGPNTEAFF.

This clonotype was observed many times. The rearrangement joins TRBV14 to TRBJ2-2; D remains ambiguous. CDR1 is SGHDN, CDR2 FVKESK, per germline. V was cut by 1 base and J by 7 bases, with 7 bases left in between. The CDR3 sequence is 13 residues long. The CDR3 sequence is CASSQVRVGELFF. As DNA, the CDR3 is TGTGCCAGCAGCCAAGTAAGGGTCGGGGAGCTGTTTTTT.

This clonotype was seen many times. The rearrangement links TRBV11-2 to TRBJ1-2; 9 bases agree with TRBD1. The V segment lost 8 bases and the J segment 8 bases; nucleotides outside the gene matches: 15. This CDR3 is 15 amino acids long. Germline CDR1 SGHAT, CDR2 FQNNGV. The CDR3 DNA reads TGTGCCAGCCGCGCCCTGGGACAGGGAAAGAAAGGCTACACCTTC. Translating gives CASRALGQGKKGYTF.

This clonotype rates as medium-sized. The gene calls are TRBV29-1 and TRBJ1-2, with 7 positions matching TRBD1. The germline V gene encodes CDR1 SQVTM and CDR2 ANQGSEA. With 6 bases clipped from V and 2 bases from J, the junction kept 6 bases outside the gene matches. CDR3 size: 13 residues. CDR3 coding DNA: TGCAGCGTGTCGACAGGGCCGAACTATGGCTACACCTTC. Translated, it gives CSVSTGPNYGYTF.

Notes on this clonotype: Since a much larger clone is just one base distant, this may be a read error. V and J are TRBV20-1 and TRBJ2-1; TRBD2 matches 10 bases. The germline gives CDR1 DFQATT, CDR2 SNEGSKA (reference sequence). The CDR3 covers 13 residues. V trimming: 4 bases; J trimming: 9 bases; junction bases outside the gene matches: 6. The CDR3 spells CSAIGIAGGEQFF. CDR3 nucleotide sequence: TGCAGTGCTATCGGTATAGCGGGGGGTGAGCAGTTCTTC.

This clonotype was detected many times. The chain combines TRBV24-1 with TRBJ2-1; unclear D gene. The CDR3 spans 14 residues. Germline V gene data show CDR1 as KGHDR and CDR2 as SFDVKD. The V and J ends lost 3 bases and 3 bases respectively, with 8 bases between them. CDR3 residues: CATSDPRFYNEQFF. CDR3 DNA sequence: TGTGCCACCAGTGATCCTCGGTTCTACAATGAGCAGTTCTTC.

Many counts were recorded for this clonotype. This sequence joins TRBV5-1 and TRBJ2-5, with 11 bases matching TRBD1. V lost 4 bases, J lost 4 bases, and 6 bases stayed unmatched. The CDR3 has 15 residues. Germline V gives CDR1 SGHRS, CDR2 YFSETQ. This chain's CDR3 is CASSIPGTGGETQYF. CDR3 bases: TGCGCCAGCAGCATACCCGGGACAGGGGGAGAGACCCAGTACTTC.

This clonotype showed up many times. The CDR3 sequence is CASSLAQYGGGYTF. In nucleotides, the CDR3 is TGCGCCAGCAGCTTGGCACAGTACGGTGGTGGCTACACCTTC. This chain joins TRBV5-1 and TRBJ1-2; D is uncertain. The germline V gene has CDR1 SGHRS and CDR2 YFSETQ. CDR3 size: 14 residues. V shed 0 bases and J shed 7 bases, with 13 bases lying between them.

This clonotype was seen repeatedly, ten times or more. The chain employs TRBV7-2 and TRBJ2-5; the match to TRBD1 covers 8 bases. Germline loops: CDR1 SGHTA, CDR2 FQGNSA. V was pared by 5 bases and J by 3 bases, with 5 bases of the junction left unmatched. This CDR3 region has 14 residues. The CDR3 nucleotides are TGTGCCAGCAGCGCAAAGACAGGGGAAGAGACCCAGTACTTC. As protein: CASSAKTGEETQYF.

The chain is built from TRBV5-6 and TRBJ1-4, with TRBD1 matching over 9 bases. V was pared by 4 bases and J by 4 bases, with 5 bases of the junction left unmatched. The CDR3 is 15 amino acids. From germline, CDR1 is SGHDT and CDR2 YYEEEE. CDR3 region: CASSPGTGINEKLFF. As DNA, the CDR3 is TGTGCCAGCAGCCCAGGGACAGGGATTAATGAAAAACTGTTTTTT.

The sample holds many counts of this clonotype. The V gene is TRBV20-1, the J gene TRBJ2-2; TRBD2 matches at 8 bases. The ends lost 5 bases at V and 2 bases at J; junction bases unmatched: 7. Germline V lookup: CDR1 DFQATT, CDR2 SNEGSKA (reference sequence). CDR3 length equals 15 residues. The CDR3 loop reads CSAQKREINTGELFF. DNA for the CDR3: TGCAGTGCTCAAAAGCGGGAGATCAACACCGGGGAGCTGTTTTTT.

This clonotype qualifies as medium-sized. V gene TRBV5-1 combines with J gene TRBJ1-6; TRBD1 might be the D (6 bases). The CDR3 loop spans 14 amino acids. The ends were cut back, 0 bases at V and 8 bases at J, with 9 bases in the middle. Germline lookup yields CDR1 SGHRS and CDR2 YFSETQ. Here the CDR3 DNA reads TGCGCCAGCAGCTTGGACAGGGAGGATTCACCCCTCCACTTT. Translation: CASSLDREDSPLHF.

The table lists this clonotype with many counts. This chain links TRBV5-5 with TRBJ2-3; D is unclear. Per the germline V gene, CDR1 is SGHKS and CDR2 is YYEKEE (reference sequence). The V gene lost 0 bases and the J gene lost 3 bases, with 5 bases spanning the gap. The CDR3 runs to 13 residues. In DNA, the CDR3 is TGTGCCAGCAGCTTGGGCAATACAGATACGCAGTATTTT. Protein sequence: CASSLGNTDTQYF.

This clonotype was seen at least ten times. This chain's CDR3 is CASSRDPTDTQYF. The CDR3, as DNA: TGCGCCAGCAGCCGCGACCCCACAGATACGCAGTATTTT. The gene calls are TRBV10-1 and TRBJ2-3; no reliable D call. Between the trimmed V and J ends, which lost 6 bases and 2 bases, there was a span of 9 bases. The CDR3 consists of 13 residues. Germline CDR1 and CDR2: WNHNN and SYGVQD (reference sequence).

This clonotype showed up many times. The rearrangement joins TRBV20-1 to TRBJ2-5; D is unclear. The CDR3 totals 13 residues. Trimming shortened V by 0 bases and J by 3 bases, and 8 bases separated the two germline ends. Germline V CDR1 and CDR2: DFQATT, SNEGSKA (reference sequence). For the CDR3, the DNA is TGCAGTGCTAGAGATGGCGGTAAAGAGACCCAGTACTTC. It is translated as CSARDGGKETQYF.

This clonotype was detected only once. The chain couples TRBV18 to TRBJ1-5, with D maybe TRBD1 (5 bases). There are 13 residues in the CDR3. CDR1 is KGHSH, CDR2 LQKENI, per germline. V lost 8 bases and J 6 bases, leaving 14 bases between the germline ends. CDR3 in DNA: TGTGCCAGCACATCGGGGCAGGGTCAGCCCCAGCATTTT. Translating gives CASTSGQGQPQHF.

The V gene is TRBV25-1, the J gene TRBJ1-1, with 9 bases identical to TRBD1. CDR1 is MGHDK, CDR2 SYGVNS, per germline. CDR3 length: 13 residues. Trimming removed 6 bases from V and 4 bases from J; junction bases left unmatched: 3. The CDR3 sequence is CASRTGGGTEAFF. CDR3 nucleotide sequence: TGTGCCAGCAGGACAGGGGGAGGCACTGAAGCTTTCTTT.